Sequencing of this T cell receptor beta chain was carried out in a study of T cells after yellow fever vaccination. Study observations and caveats: The bulk population could contribute abundant contaminating clonotypes to FACS-sorted repertoires.

A single record per CDR3 protein comes from TCRdb applying MiXCR to the 5' RACE reads. Here the sample spans 200,000 to 250,000 distinct CDR3 sequences, around 3.1% being singletons. CDR3 length: 16 residues. Looked up from germline, CDR1 is LNHDA and CDR2 is SQIVND (reference sequence). The V end was cut by 0 bases, the J end by 4 bases, with 14 bases between. Notes on this clonotype: Its specificity is not known.

The chain carries TRBV19 and TRBJ2-3; D unresolved. The sequence was collected from a man younger than 35 who received the YFV17D yellow fever vaccine. The sequenced sample was CD4+ T cells sorted from PBMCs, obtained 10 days after the yellow fever booster vaccination. The CDR3 region is CASSIDLVSIPDTQYF. CDR3 DNA sequence: TGTGCCAGTAGTATAGATCTGGTGTCAATTCCAGATACGCAGTATTTT.